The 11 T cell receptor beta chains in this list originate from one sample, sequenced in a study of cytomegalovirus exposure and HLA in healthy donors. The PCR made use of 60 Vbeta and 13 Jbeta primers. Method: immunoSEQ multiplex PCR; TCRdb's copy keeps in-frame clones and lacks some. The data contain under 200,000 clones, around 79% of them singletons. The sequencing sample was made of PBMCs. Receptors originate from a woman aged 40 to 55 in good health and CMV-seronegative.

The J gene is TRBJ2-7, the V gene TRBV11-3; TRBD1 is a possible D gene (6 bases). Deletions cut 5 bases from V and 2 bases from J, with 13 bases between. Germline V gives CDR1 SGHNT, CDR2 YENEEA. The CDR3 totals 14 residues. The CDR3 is CASSPGDRAYEQYF. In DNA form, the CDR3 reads TGTGCCAGCAGCCCAGGGGACCGAGCCTACGAGCAGTACTTC.

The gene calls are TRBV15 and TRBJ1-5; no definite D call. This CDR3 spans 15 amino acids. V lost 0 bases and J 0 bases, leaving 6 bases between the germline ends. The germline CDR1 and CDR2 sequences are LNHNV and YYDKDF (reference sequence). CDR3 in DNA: TGTGCCACCAGCAGAGATGACATTAGCAATCAGCCCCAGCATTTT. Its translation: CATSRDDISNQPQHF.

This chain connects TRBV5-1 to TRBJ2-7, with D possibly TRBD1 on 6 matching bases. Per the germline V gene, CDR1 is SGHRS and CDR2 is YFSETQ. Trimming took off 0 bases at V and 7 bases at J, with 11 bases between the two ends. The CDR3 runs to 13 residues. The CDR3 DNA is TGCGCCAGCAGCTTGGACAGGGTGGGGGAGCAGTACTTC. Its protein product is CASSLDRVGEQYF.

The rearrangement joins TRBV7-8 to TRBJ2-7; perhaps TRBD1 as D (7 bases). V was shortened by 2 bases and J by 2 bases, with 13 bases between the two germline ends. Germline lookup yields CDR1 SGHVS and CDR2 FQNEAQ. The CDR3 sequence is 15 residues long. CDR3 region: CASSLTGDFAYEQYF. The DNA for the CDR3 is TGTGCCAGCAGCTTAACAGGGGACTTCGCCTACGAGCAGTACTTC.

Here the CDR3 reads CASSQDRAGTGNTIYF. CDR3 DNA: TGTGCCAGCAGCCAAGATCGGGCGGGGACGGGAAACACCATATATTTT. The rearrangement links TRBV4-2 to TRBJ1-3; perhaps TRBD1 as D (5 bases). Trimming cost V 0 bases and J 4 bases, with 13 bases left between them. Looked up from germline, CDR1 is LGHNA and CDR2 is YNFKEQ. The CDR3 extends over 16 amino acids.

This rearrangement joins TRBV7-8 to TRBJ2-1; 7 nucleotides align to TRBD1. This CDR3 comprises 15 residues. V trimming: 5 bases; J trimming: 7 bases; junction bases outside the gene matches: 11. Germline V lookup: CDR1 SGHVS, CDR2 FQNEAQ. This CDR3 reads CASSAQGMTGNEQFF. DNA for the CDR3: TGTGCCAGCAGCGCCCAGGGGATGACAGGGAATGAGCAGTTCTTC.

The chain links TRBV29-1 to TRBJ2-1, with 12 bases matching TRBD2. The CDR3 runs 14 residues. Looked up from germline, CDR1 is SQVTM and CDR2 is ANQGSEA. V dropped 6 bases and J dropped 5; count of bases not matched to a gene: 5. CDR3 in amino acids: CSVLAGGLDNEQFF. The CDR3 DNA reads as TGCAGCGTCCTAGCGGGAGGGCTCGACAATGAGCAGTTCTTC.

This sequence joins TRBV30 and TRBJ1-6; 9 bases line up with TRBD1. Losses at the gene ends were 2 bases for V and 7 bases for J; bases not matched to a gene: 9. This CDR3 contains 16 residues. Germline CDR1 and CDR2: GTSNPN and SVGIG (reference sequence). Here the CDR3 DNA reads TGTGCCTGGAGTCAAACAGGGGGCGCAAGGAATTCACCCCTCCACTTT. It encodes CAWSQTGGARNSPLHF. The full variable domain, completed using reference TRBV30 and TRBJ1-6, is SQTIHQWPATLVQPVGSPLSLECTVEGTSNPNLYWYRQAAGRGLQLLFYSVGIGQISSEVPQNLSASRPQDRQFILSSKKLLLSDSGFYLCAWSQTGGARNSPLHFGNGTRLTVT.

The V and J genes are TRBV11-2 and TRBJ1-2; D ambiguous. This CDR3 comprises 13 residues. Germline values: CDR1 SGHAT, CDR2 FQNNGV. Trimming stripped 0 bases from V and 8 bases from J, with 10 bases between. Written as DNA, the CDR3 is TGTGCCAGCAGCTTAGACCTAGGAGGCGGCTACACCTTC. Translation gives CASSLDLGGGYTF.

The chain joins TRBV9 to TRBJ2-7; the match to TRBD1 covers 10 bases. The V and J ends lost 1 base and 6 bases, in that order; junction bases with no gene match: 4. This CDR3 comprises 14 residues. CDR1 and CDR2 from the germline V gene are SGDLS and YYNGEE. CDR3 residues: CASSVRQGAGEQYF. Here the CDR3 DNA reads TGTGCCAGCAGCGTACGACAGGGGGCGGGCGAGCAGTACTTC.

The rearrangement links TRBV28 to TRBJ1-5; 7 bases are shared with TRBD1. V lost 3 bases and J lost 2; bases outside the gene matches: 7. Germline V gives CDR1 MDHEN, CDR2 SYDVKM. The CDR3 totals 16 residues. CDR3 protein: CASSFIHRGGNQPQHF. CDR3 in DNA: TGTGCCAGCAGTTTTATCCACAGGGGCGGCAATCAGCCCCAGCATTTT.